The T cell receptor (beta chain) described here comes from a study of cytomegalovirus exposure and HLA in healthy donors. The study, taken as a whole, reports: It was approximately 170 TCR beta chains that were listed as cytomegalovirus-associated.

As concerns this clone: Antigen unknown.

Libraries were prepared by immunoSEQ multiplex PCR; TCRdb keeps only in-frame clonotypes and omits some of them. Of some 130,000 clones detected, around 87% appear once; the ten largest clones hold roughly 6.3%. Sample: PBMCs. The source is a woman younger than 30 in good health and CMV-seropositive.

The CDR3 loop reads CAWSVQGALYF. CDR3 nucleotide sequence: TGTGCCTGGAGTGTACAGGGGGCATTGTACTTC. The genes are TRBV30 and TRBJ2-4, with 9 positions matching TRBD1. With 0 bases clipped from V and 15 bases from J, the junction kept 3 bases outside the gene matches. CDR1 is GTSNPN, CDR2 SVGIG, per germline (reference sequence). The CDR3 covers 11 residues.